A single sample gave rise to the 16 T cell receptor beta chains below, sequenced in a study of CD4 T cells in relation to SARS-CoV-2 and coronaviruses. Antigens of these TCRs are unknown. Method: immunoSEQ multiplex PCR; TCRdb's copy keeps in-frame clones and lacks some. The table lists more than 35,000 clones, just over 75% of them singletons. Material for sequencing was memory CD4+ T cells from PBMCs, cultured in vitro. The receptors were sampled from an adult with COVID-19.

The chain couples TRBV10-3 to TRBJ1-1; TRBD1 matches 9 bases. This CDR3 has 14 residues. V lost 4 bases, J lost 11 bases, and 11 bases stayed unmatched. Germline V gene lookup returns CDR1 ENHRY and CDR2 SYGVKD. CDR3 protein: CAISGPGQGRVAFF. The CDR3, as DNA: TGTGCCATCAGTGGACCGGGACAGGGAAGGGTTGCTTTCTTT.

The chain uses TRBV15 and TRBJ2-3; 7 bases are shared with TRBD2. The CDR3 covers 15 residues. The germline V gene has CDR1 LNHNV and CDR2 YYDKDF (reference sequence). V lost 3 bases to trimming and J lost 1 base; unmatched junction nucleotides: 4. CDR3: CATSRRTSGTDTQYF. The CDR3 DNA reads as TGTGCCACCAGCAGGAGAACTAGCGGCACAGATACGCAGTATTTT.

This clone was seen a few times. Other DNA variants within this sample encode the same CDR3. The gene calls are TRBV28 and TRBJ1-5, with D possibly TRBD1 on 6 matching bases. The CDR3 is made up of 15 amino acids. CDR1 and CDR2 (germline): MDHEN, SYDVKM. Trimming cost V 3 bases and J 2 bases, with 11 bases left between them. The CDR3 region is CASSFARGGNQPQHF. DNA of the CDR3: TGTGCCAGCAGTTTCGCTAGGGGGGGCAATCAGCCCCAGCATTTT.

This chain joins TRBV19 and TRBJ2-2, with D possibly called TRBD1 or TRBD2 (5 bases each). From germline, CDR1 is LNHDA and CDR2 SQIVND (reference sequence). Trimming took off 3 bases at V and 4 bases at J, with 15 bases between the two ends. CDR3 length: 16 amino acids. This CDR3 is CASSILAGRGTGELFF. In DNA form, the CDR3 reads TGTGCCAGTAGTATTTTGGCAGGGAGAGGCACCGGGGAGCTGTTTTTT.

The J gene is TRBJ2-2, the V gene TRBV11-2; D is ambiguous. Trimming left V 5 bases short and J 6 bases short, with 13 bases between. The CDR3 extends over 14 amino acids. In germline, CDR1 is SGHAT, CDR2 FQNNGV. The CDR3 bases are TGTGCCAGCAGCGTCCAAAAGAGTCCCGGGGAGCTGTTTTTT. The encoded protein is CASSVQKSPGELFF.

The chain uses TRBV4-3 and TRBJ2-2; TRBD2 matches at 12 bases. In germline, CDR1 is LGHNA, CDR2 YSLEER. After removal of 4 bases from V and 9 bases from J, the junction contained 3 bases not matched to a gene. This CDR3 has 14 residues. Here the CDR3 reads CASSPGLAGRELFF. For the CDR3, the DNA is TGCGCCAGCAGCCCCGGACTAGCGGGAAGGGAGCTGTTTTTT.

The chain combines TRBV14 with TRBJ2-1; D unclear. Per the germline V gene, CDR1 is SGHDN and CDR2 is FVKESK. This CDR3 contains 16 residues. The V end was cut by 2 bases, the J end by 4 bases, with 15 bases between. CDR3 in DNA: TGTGCCAGCAGCCAACTTTCGGGTTACGTTTACAATGAGCAGTTCTTC. It yields the protein CASSQLSGYVYNEQFF.

The chain couples TRBV19 to TRBJ2-3, with TRBD2 matching 12 bases. The CDR3 has 17 residues. V was clipped by 4 bases and J by 5 bases; unmatched bases: 10. CDR1 and CDR2 from the germline V gene are LNHDA and SQIVND (reference sequence). The CDR3 is CASSTSLLAGGGDTQYF. The CDR3 DNA reads TGTGCCAGTAGTACTTCTCTACTAGCGGGAGGAGGAGATACGCAGTATTTT.

V gene TRBV27 combines with J gene TRBJ2-3; no clear D. The CDR3 runs to 13 residues. The germline CDR1 and CDR2 sequences are MNHEY and SMNVEV (reference sequence). Trimming took 4 bases from V and 0 from J, leaving 5 bases between them. The CDR3 DNA sequence: TGTGCCAGCAGTTCGACGAGCACAGATACGCAGTATTTT. This codes for CASSSTSTDTQYF.

Here the CDR3 reads CASSLERLAGVYEQYF. The CDR3 DNA reads as TGTGCCAGCAGCTTAGAACGGCTAGCGGGAGTCTACGAGCAGTACTTC. The chain uses TRBV11-2 and TRBJ2-7; 10 nucleotides agree with TRBD2. V shed 0 bases and J 3 bases; nucleotides not matched to a gene: 5. CDR1 and CDR2 from the germline V gene are SGHAT and FQNNGV. The CDR3 covers 16 residues.

The V call is TRBV9, the J call TRBJ2-7; 8 positions match TRBD2. V trimming: 0 bases; J trimming: 5 bases; junction bases outside the gene matches: 13. CDR1 SGDLS and CDR2 YYNGEE come from the germline V gene. This CDR3 has 17 amino acids. In nucleotides, the CDR3 is TGTGCCAGCAGCGTAGGAGCCCTAGCGGGTCCCGTCCACGAGCAGTACTTC. Translating gives CASSVGALAGPVHEQYF.

The CDR3 DNA reads TGTGCCAGCATCGGGATCTTTACAGATACGCAGTATTTT. Protein product: CASIGIFTDTQYF. The genes are TRBV2 and TRBJ2-3; TRBD2 might be the D (5 bases). CDR3 length equals 13 residues. Germline values: CDR1 SNHLY, CDR2 FYNNEI. The V end was cut by 7 bases, the J end by 3 bases, with 11 bases between.

This clone was detected a few times. The V and J genes are TRBV28 and TRBJ2-7, with 7 nucleotides matching TRBD2. The CDR3 totals 13 residues. The V segment lost 5 bases and the J segment 6 bases; nucleotides outside the gene matches: 7. Germline-derived CDR1 and CDR2 are MDHEN and SYDVKM. The CDR3 region is CASSPKTGGEQYF. CDR3 DNA sequence: TGTGCCAGCAGTCCGAAGACGGGGGGCGAGCAGTACTTC.

CDR3 residues: CASSGGTENMYGYTF. The CDR3 coding sequence is TGCGCCAGCAGCGGGGGGACAGAGAATATGTATGGCTACACCTTC. This chain joins TRBV5-1 and TRBJ1-2, with 7 nucleotides matching TRBD1. CDR1 and CDR2 (germline): SGHRS, YFSETQ. The CDR3 runs to 15 residues. V lost 4 bases to trimming and J lost 5 bases; unmatched junction nucleotides: 11.

This clone was recorded only once. The chain couples TRBV4-1 to TRBJ1-4, with D perhaps matching TRBD1 (6 bases). Trimming removed 4 bases at V and 6 bases at J, with 15 bases between. This CDR3 has 15 residues. Germline lookup yields CDR1 MGHRA and CDR2 YSYEKL. CDR3 DNA: TGCGCCAGCAGCCCCACGGAGGGGGTCCATGAAAAACTGTTTTTT. This encodes CASSPTEGVHEKLFF.

This clone has only one observation. The chain couples TRBV19 to TRBJ1-3, with D hard to call. The CDR3 is 15 amino acids. V was trimmed by 8 bases and J by 3 bases, leaving 17 bases between them. Germline lookup yields CDR1 LNHDA and CDR2 SQIVND (reference sequence). The CDR3 DNA sequence: TGTGCCAGTTCCCCAGAGGATCGTCGTGGAAACACCATATATTTT. Translated: CASSPEDRRGNTIYF. Variable domain in full (rest from reference TRBV19 and TRBJ1-3): DGGITQSPKYLFRKEGQNVTLSCEQNLNHDAMYWYRQDPGQGLRLIYYSQIVNDFQKGDIAEGYSVSREKKESFPLTVTSAQKNPTAFYLCASSPEDRRGNTIYFGEGSWLTVV.